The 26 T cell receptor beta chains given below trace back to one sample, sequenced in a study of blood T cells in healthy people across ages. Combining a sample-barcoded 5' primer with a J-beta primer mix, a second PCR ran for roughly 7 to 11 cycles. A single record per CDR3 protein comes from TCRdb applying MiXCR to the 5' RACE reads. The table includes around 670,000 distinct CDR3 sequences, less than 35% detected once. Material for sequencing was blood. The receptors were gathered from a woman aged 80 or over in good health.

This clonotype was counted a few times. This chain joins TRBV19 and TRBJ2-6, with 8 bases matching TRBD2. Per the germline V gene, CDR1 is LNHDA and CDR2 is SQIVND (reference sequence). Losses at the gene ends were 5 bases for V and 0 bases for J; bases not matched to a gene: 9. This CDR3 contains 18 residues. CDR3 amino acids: CASSPRPGGSSGANVLTF. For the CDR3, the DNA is TGTGCCAGTAGTCCGAGACCGGGGGGGAGCTCTGGGGCCAACGTCCTGACTTTC.

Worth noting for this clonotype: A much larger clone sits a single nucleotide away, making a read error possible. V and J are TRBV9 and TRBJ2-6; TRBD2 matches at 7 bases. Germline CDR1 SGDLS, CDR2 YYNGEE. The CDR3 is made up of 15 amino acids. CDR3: CASSGGGFGANVRTF. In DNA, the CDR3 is TGTGCCAGCAGCGGCGGGGGATTTGGGGCCAACGTCCGGACTTTC. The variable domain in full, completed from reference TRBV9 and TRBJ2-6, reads DSGVTQTPKHLITATGQRVTLRCSPRSGDLSVYWYQQSLDQGLQFLIQYYNGEERAKGNILERFSAQQFPDLHSELNLSSLELGDSALYFCASSGGGFGANVRTFGAGSRLTVL.

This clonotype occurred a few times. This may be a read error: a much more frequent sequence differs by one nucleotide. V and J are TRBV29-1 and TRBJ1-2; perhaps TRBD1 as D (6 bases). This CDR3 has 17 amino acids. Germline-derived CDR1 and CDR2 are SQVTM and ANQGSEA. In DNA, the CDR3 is TGCAGCGTCGAAGGGGGTAGGAAAGGTTTCACCAACTATGGCTACACCTTC. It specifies CSVEGGRKGFTNYGYTF.

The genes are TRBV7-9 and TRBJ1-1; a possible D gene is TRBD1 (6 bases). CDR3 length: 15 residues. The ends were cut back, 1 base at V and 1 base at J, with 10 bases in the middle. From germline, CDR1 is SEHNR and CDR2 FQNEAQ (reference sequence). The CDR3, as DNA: TGTGCCAGCAGCTTAGAAGACAGGCCGAACACTGAAGCTTTCTTT. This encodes CASSLEDRPNTEAFF.

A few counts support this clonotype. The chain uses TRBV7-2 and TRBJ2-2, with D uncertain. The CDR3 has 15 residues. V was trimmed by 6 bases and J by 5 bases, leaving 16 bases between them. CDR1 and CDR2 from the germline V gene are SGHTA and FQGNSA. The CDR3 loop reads CASRFKSLGTGELFF. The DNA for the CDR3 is TGTGCCAGCAGATTTAAGTCCTTAGGAACCGGGGAGCTGTTTTTT.

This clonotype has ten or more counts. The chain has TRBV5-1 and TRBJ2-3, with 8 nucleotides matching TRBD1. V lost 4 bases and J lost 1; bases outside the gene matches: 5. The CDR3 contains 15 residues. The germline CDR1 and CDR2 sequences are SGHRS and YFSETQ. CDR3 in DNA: TGCGCCAGCAGCCCCAACAGGGGGGGCACAGATACGCAGTATTTT. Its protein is CASSPNRGGTDTQYF.

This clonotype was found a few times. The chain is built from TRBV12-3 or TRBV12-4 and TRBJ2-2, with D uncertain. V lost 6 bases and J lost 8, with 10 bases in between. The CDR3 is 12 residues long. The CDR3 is CASRTDPGELFF. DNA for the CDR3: TGTGCCAGCAGAACAGACCCGGGGGAGCTGTTTTTT.

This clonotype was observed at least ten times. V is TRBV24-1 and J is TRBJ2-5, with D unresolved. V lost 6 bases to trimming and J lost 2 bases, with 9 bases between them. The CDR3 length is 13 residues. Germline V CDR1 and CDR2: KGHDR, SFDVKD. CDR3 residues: CATSPGGQETQYF. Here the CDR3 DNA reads TGTGCCACCAGTCCCGGCGGACAAGAGACCCAGTACTTC.

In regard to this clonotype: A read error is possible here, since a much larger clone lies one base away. CDR3 in amino acids: CSAERVETEQYF. The CDR3 nucleotides are TGCAGTGCTGAAAGAGTTGAAACCGAGCAGTACTTC. The chain employs TRBV20-1 and TRBJ2-5; D remains ambiguous. The last part of the DNA fits TRBJ2-7 better; the J call may be wrong. CDR1 and CDR2 (germline): DFQATT, SNEGSKA (reference sequence). The CDR3 is 12 amino acids.

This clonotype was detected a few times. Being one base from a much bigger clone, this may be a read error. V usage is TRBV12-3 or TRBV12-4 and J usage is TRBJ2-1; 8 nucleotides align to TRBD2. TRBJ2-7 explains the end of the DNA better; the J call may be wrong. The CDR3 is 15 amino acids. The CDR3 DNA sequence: TGTGCCAGCAGCCCCACCGGGGGGGGTTACAATGAGCAGTACTTC. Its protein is CASSPTGGGYNEQYF.

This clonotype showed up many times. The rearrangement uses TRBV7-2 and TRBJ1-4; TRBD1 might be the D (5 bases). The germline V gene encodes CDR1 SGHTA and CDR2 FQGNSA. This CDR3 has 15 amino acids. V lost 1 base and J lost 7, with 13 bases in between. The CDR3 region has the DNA TGTGCCAGCAGCTTAGACCCGGGAGGGGCTGAAAAACTGTTTTTT. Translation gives CASSLDPGGAEKLFF.

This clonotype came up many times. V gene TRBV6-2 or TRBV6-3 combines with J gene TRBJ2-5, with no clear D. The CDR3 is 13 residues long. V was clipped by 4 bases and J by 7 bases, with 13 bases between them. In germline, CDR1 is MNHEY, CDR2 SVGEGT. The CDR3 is CASSLGPVGTQYF. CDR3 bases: TGTGCCAGCAGTTTAGGTCCCGTGGGGACCCAGTACTTC.

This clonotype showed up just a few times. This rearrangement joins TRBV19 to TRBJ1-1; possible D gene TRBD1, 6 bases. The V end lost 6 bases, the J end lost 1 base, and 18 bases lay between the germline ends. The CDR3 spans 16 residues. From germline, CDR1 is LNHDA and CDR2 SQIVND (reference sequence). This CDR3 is CASSFNPGHQNTEAFF. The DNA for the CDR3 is TGTGCCAGTAGCTTTAACCCGGGACACCAGAACACTGAAGCTTTCTTT.

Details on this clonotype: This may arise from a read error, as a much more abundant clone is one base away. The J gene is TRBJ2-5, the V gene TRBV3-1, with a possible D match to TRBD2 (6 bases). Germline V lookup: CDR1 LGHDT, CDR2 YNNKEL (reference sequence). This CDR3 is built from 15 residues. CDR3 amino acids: CAGSPTWRGQETQYF. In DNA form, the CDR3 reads TGTGCCGGCAGCCCGACTTGGAGGGGCCAAGAGACCCAGTACTTC.

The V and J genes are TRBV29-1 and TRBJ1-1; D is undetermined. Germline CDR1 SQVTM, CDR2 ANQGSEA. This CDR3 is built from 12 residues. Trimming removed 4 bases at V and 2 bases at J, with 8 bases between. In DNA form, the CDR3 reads TGCAGCGTTGGATGGGGAAACACTGAAGCTTTCTTT. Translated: CSVGWGNTEAFF. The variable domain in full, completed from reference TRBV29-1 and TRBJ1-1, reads SAVISQKPSRDICQRGTSLTIQCQVDSQVTMMFWYRQQPGQSLTLIATANQGSEATYESGFVIDKFPISRPNLTFSTLTVSNMSPEDSSIYLCSVGWGNTEAFFGQGTRLTVV.

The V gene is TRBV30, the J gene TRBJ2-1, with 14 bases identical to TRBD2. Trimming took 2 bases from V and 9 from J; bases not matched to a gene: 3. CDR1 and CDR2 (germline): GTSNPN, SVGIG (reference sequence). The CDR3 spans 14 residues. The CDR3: CAWSYGLAGGEQFF. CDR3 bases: TGTGCCTGGAGTTACGGACTAGCGGGAGGTGAGCAGTTCTTC.

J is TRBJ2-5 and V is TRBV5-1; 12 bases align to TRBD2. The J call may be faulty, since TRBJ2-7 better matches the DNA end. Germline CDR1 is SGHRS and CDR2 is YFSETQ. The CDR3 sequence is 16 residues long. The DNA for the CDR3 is TGCGCCAGCAGCTCCCAACTAGCGGGAGGTACCAACGAGCAGTACTTC. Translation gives CASSSQLAGGTNEQYF.

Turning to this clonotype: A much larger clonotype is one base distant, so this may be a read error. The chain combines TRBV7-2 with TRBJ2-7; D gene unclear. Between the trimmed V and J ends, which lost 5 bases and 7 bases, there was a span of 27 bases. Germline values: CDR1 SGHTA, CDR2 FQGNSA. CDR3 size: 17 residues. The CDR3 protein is CASSRDGRYGSYNEQYF. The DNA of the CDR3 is TGTGCCAGCAGCCGTGACGGGCGTTATGGATCCTACAATGAGCAGTACTTC.

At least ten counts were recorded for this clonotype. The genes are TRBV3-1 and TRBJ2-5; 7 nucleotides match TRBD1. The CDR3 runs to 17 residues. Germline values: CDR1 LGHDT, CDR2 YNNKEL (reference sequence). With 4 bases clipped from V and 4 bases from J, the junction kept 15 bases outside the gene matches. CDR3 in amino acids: CASSPNGRGISVETQYF. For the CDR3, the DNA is TGTGCCAGCAGCCCCAACGGCAGGGGGATTTCCGTAGAGACCCAGTACTTC.

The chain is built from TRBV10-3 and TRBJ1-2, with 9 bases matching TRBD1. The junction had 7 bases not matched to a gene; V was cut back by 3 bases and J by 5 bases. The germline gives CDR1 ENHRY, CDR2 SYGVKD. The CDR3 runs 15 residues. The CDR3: CAISDPTGGIYGYTF. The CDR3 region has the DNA TGTGCCATCAGTGACCCGACAGGGGGGATTTATGGCTACACCTTC.

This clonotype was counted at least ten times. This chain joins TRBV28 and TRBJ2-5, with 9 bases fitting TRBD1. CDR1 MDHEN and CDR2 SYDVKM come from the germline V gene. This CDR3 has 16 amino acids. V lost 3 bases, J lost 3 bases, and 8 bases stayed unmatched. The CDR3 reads CASSFHRGTGKETQYF. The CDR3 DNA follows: TGTGCCAGCAGTTTCCACCGTGGGACAGGGAAAGAGACCCAGTACTTC.

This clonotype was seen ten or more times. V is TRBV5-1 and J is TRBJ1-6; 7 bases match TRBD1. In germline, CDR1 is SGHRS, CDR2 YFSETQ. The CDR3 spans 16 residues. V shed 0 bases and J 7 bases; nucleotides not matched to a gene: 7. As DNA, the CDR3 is TGCGCCAGCAGCTTGGTCGAGACAGGGCCCAATTCACCCCTCCACTTT. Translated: CASSLVETGPNSPLHF.

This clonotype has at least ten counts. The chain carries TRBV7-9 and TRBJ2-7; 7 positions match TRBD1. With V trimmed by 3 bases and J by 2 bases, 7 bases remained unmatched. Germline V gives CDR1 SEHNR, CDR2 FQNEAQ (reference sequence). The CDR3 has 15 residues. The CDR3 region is CASSFLGQAAYEQYF. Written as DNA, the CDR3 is TGTGCCAGCAGCTTCTTAGGACAGGCCGCCTACGAGCAGTACTTC. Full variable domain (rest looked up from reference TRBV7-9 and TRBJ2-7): DTGVSQNPRHKITKRGQNVTFRCDPISEHNRLYWYRQTLGQGPEFLTYFQNEAQLEKSRLLSDRFSAERPKGSFSTLEIQRTEQGDSAMYLCASSFLGQAAYEQYFGPGTRLTVT.

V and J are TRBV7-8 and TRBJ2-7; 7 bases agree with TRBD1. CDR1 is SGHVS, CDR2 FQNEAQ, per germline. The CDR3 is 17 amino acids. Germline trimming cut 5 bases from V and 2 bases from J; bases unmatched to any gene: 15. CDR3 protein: CASSPGVGGDGTYEQYF. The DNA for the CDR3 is TGTGCCAGCAGCCCTGGAGTAGGGGGCGATGGAACCTACGAGCAGTACTTC.

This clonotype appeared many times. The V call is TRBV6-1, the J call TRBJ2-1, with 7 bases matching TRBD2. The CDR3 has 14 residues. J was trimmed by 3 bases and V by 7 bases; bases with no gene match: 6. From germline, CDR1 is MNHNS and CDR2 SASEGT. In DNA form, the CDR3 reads TGTGCCAGCACTATCCTAGCGGACTACAATGAGCAGTTCTTC. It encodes CASTILADYNEQFF.

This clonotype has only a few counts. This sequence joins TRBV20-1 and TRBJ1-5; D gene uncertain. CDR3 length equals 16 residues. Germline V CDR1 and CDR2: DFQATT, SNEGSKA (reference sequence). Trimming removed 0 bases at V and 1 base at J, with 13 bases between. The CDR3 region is CSARDRKGLSNQPQHF. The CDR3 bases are TGCAGTGCTAGAGATCGGAAGGGCTTAAGCAATCAGCCCCAGCATTTT.